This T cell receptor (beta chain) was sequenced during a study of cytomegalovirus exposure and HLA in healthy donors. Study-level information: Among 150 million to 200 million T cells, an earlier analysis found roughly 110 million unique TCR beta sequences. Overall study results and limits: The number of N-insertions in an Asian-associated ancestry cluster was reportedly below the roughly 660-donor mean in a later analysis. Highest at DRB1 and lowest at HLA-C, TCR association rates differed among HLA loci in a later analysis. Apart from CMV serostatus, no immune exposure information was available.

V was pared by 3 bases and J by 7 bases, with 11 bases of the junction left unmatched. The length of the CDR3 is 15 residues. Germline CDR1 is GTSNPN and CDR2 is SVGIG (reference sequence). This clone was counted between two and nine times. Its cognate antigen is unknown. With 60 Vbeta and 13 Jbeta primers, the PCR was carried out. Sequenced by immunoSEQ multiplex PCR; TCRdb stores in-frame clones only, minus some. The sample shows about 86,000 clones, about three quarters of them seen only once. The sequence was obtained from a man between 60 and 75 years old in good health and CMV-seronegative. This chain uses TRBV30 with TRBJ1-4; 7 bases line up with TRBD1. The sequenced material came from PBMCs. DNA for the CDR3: TGTGCCTGGAGACCCGACAGGGCCCGGGGTGAAAAACTGTTTTTT. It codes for CAWRPDRARGEKLFF.